This TCR beta chain is drawn from a study of technical replicates of blood from a handful of donors. Method: immunoSEQ multiplex PCR; TCRdb's copy keeps in-frame clones and lacks some. The sample lists roughly 60,000 clones, under 90% seen once, with 4.8% in the top ten. Trimming removed 9 bases from V and 2 bases from J; junction bases left unmatched: 15. In germline, CDR1 is MRHNA, CDR2 SNTAGT. This CDR3 has 16 residues. This sequence originates from a human donor in good health. Some clones in this sample may be carry-over from other donors' samples. The sequencing input was PBMCs. The rearrangement uses TRBV6-4 and TRBJ2-5; 7 nucleotides match TRBD2. CDR3 protein: CARRGWEGPLQETQYF. DNA for the CDR3: TGTGCCAGAAGAGGTTGGGAGGGCCCCCTGCAAGAGACCCAGTACTTC.